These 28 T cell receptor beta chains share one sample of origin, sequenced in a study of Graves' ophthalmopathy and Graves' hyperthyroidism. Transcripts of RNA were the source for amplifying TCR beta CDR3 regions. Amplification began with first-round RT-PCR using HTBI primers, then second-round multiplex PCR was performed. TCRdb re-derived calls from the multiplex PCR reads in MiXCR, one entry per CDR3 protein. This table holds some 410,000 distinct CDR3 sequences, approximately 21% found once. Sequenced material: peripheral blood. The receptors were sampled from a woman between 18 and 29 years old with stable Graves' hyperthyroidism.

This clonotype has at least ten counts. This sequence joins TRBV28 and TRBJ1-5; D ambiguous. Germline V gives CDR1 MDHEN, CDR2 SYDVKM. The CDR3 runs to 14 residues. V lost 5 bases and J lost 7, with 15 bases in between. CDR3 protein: CASSPRPGGQPQHF. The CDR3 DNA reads TGTGCCAGCAGTCCCCGGCCGGGTGGGCAGCCCCAGCATTTT.

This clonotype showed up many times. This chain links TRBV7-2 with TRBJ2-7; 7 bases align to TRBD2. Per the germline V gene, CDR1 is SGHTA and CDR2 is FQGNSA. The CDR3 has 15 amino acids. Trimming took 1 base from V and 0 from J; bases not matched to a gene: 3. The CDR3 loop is CASSLGGDYSYEQYF. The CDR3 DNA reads TGTGCCAGCAGCTTAGGTGGGGACTACTCCTACGAGCAGTACTTC.

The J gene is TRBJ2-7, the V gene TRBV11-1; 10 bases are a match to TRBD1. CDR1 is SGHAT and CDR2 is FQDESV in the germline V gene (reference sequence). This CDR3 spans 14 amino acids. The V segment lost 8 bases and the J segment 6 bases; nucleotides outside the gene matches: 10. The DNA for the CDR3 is TGTGCCAGCTCACCGGACAGGGGGGAGGTCGAGCAGTACTTC. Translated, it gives CASSPDRGEVEQYF.

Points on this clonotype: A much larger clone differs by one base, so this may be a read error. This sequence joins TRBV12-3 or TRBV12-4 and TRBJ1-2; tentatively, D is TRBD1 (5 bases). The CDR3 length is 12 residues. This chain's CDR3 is CDSSFWGTGYTF. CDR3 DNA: TGTGACAGCAGTTTTTGGGGGACTGGCTACACCTTC.

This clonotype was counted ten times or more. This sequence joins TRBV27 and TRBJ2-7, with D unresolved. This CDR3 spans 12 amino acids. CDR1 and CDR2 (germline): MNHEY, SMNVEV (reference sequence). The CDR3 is CAAGEAMNEQYF. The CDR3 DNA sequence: TGTGCGGCAGGTGAGGCAATGAACGAGCAGTACTTC.

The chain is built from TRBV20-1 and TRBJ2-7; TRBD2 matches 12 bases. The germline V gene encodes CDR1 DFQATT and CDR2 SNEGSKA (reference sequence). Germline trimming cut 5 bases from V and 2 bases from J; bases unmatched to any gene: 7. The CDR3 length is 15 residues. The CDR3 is CSAYPSGRGAYEQYF. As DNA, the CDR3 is TGCAGTGCTTACCCTAGCGGGAGGGGCGCCTACGAGCAGTACTTC.

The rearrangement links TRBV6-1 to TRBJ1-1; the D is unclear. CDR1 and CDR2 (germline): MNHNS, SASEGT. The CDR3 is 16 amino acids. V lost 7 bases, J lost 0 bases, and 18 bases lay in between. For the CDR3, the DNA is TGTGCCAGCAAGAAACCCGGGTCGCCTATGAACACTGAAGCTTTCTTT. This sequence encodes CASKKPGSPMNTEAFF.

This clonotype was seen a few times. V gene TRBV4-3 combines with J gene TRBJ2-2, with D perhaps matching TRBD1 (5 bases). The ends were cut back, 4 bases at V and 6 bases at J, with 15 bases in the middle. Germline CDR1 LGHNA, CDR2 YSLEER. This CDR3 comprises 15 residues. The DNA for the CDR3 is TGCGCCAGCAGCCCTACTCTGACAGTCCCCGGGGAGCTGTTTTTT. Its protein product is CASSPTLTVPGELFF.

The CDR3 here is CASSYYGRNTEAFF. CDR3 nucleotide sequence: TGTGCCAGCAGTTACTACGGCAGAAACACTGAAGCTTTCTTT. This chain connects TRBV6-2 or TRBV6-3 to TRBJ1-1; D is unresolved. V lost 1 base and J 2 bases, leaving 8 bases between the germline ends. The CDR3 contains 14 residues. Germline CDR1 MNHEY, CDR2 SVGEGT.

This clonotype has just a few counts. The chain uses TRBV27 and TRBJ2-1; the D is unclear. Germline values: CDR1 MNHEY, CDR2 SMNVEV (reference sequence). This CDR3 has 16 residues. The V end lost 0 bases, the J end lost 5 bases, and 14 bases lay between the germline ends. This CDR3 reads CASSLSSRTAHNEQFF. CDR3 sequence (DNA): TGTGCCAGCAGTTTATCCTCTCGAACGGCCCACAATGAGCAGTTCTTC.

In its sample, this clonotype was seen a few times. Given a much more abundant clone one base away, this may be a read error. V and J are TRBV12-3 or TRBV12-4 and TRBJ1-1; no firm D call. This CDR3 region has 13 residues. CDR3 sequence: CASSLVPSTEACF. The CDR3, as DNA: TGTGCCAGCAGTTTAGTTCCCAGTACTGAAGCTTGCTTT.

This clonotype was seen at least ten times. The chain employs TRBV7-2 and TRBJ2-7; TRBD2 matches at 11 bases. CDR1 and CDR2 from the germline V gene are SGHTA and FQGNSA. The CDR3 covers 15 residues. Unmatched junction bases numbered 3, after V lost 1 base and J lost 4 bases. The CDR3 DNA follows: TGTGCCAGCAGCTTAGGAACTAGCGGGAGATACGAGCAGTACTTC. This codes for CASSLGTSGRYEQYF.

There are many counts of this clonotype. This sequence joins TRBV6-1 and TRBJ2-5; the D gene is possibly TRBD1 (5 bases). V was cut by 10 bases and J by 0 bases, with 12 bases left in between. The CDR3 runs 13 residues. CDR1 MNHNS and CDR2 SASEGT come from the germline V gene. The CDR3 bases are TGTGCCACCATTGTGGACAACCAAGAGACCCAGTACTTC. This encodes CATIVDNQETQYF.

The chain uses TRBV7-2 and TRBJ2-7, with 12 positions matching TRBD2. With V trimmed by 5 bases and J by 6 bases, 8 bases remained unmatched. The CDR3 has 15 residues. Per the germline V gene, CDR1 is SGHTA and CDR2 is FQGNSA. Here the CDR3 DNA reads TGTGCCAGCAGCCCTAGCGGGAGGGCCAATGGCGAGCAGTACTTC. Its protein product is CASSPSGRANGEQYF.

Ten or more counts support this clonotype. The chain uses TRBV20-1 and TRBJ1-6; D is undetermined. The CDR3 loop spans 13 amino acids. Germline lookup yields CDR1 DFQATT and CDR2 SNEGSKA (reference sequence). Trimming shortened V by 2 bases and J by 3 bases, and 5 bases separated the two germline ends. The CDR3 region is CSARSHYNSPLHF. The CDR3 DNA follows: TGCAGTGCTAGAAGCCACTATAATTCACCCCTCCACTTT.

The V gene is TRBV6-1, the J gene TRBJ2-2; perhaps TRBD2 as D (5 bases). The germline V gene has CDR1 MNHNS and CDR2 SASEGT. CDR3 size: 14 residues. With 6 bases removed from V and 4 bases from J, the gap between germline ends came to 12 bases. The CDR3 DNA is TGTGCCAGCAGGAAAAGGGAGACCACCGGGGAGCTGTTTTTT. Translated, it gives CASRKRETTGELFF.

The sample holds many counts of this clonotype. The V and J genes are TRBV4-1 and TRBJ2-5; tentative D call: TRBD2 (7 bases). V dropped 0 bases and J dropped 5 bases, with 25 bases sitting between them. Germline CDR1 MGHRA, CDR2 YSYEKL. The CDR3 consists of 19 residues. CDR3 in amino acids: CASSQERWGQGREEETQYF. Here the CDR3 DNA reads TGCGCCAGCAGCCAAGAAAGATGGGGCCAGGGGAGGGAGGAGGAGACCCAGTACTTC.

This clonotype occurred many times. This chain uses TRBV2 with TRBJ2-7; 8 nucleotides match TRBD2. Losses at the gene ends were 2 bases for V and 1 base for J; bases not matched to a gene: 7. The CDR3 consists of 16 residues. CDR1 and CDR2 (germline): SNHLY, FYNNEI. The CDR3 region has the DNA TGTGCCAGCAGTGAAAGGAAACGGGAGGGGTCCTACGAGCAGTACTTC. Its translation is CASSERKREGSYEQYF.

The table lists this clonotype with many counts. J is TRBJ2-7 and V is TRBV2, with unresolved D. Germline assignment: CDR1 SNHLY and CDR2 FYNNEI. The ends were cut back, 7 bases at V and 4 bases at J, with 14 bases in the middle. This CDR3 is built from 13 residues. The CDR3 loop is CASNQGFRYEQYF. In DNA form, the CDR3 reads TGTGCCAGCAATCAAGGGTTTAGATACGAGCAGTACTTC.

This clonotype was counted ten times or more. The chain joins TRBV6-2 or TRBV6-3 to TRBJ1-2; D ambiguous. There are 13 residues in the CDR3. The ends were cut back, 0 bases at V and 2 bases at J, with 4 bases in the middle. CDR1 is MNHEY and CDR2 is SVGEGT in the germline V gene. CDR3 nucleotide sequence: TGTGCCAGCAGTTACTCGGACAACTATGGCTACACCTTC. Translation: CASSYSDNYGYTF.

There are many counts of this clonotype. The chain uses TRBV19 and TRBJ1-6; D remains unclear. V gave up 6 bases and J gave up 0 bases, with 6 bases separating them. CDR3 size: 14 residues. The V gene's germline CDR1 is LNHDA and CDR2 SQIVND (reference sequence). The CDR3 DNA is TGTGCCAGTAGCTACAGCTCCTATAATTCACCCCTCCACTTT. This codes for CASSYSSYNSPLHF.

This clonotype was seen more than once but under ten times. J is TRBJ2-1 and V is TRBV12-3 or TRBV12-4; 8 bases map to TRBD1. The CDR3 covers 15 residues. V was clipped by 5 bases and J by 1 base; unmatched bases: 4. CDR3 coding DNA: TGTGCCAGCAGTCGGCAGGGGGCATCCTACAATGAGCAGTTCTTC. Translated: CASSRQGASYNEQFF.

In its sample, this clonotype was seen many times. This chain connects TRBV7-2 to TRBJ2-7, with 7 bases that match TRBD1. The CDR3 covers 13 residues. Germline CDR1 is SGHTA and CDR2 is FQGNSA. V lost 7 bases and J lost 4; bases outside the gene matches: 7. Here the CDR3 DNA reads TGTGCCAGCACCCCGGACAGGAAATACGAGCAGTACTTC. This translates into CASTPDRKYEQYF.

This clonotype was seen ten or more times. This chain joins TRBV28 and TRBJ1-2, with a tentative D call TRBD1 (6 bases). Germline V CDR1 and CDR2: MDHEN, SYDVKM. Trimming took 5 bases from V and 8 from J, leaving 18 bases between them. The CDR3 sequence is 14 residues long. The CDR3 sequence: CASSLQTGLRGYTF. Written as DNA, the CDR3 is TGTGCCAGCAGTCTCCAAACAGGGCTCCGGGGCTACACCTTC.

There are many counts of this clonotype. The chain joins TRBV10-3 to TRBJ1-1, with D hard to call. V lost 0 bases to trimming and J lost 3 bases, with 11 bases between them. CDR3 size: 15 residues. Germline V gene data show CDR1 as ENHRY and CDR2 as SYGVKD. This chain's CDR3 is CAISESRRQYTEAFF. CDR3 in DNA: TGTGCCATCAGTGAGTCGAGGAGGCAGTACACTGAAGCTTTCTTT.

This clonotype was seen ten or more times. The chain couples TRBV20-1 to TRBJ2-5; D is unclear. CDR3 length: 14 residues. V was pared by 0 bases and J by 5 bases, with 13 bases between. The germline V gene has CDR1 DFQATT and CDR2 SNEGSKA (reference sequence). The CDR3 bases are TGCAGTGCTAGAGATCCTTGGCTTGGTGAGACCCAGTACTTC. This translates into CSARDPWLGETQYF.

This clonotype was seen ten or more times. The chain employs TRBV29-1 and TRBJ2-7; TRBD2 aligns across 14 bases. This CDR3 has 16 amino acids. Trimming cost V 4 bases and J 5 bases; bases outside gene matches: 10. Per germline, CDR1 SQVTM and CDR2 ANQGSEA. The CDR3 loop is CSVVGTSGSNQHEQYF. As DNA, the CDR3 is TGCAGCGTTGTCGGGACTAGCGGGAGCAACCAGCACGAGCAGTACTTC.

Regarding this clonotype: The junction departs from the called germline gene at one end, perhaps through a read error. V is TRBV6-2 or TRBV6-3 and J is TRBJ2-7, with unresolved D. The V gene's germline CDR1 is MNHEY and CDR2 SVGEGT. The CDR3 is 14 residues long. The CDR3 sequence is CASSYSFASNDQYF. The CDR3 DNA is TGTGCCAGCAGTTACTCGTTCGCCAGCAACGATCAGTACTTC.